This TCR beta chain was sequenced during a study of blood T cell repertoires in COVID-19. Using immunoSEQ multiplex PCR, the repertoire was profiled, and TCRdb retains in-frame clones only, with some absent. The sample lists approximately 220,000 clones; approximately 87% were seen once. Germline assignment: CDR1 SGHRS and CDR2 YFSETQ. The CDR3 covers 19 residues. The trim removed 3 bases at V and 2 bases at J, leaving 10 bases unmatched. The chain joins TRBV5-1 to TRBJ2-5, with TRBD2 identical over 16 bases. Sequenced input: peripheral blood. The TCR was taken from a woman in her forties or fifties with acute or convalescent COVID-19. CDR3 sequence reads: CASSSPGLAGGPRQETQYF. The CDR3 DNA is TGCGCCAGCAGCTCACCGGGACTAGCGGGGGGGCCGAGGCAAGAGACCCAGTACTTC.